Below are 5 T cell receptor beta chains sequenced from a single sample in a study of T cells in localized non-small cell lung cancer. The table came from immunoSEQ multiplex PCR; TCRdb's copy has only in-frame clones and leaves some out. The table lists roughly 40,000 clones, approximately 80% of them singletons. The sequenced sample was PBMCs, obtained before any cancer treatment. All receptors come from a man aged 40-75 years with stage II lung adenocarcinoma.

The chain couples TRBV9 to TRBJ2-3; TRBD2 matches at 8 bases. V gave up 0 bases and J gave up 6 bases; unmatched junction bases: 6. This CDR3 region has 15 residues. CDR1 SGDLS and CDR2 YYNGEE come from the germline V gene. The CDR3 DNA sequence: TGTGCCAGCAGCGTAGCGGGAGGGCGGTTGGATACGCAGTATTTT. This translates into CASSVAGGRLDTQYF.

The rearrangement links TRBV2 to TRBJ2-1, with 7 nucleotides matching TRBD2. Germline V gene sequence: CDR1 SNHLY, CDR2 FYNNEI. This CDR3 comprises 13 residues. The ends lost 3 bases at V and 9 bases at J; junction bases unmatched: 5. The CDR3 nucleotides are TGTGCCAGCAGTGACCGACTAGCCGGTGAGCAGTTCTTC. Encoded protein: CASSDRLAGEQFF.

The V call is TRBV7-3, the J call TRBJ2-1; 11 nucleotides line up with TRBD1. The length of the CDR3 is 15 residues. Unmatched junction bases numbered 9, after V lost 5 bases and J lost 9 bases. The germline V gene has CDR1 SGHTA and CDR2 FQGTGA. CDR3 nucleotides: TGTGCCAGCAGCCCCCGGGACAGGGGGAGAAGTGAGCAGTTCTTC. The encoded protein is CASSPRDRGRSEQFF.

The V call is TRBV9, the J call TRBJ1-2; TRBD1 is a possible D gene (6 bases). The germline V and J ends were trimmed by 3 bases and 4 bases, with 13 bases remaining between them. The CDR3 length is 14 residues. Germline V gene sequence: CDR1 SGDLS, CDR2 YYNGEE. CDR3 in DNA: TGTGCCAGCAGCGCCGGAGGGGGGTTCTATGGCTACACCTTC. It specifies CASSAGGGFYGYTF.

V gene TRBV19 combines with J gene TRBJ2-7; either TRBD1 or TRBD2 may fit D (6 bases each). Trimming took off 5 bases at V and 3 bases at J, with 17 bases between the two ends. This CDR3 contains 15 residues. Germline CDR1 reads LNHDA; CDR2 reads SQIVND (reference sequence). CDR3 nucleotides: TGTGCCAGTAGTCCGCGACAGGAGGGGGGCTACGAGCAGTACTTC. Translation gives CASSPRQEGGYEQYF. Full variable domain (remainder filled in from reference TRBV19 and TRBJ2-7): DGGITQSPKYLFRKEGQNVTLSCEQNLNHDAMYWYRQDPGQGLRLIYYSQIVNDFQKGDIAEGYSVSREKKESFPLTVTSAQKNPTAFYLCASSPRQEGGYEQYFGPGTRLTVT.